The sequence of this T cell receptor (beta chain) was determined in a study of neoadjuvant anti-PD-1 for oral cavity cancer. Study in general: Patients mostly received three to four biweekly nivolumab doses at 3 mg/kg before surgery.

Germline V gene data show CDR1 as MNHNS and CDR2 as SASEGT. The CDR3 totals 12 residues. V lost 2 bases to trimming and J lost 5 bases, with 5 bases between them. The patients had HPV-negative, locally advanced oral cavity squamous cell carcinoma. The repertoire was sequenced with immunoSEQ multiplex PCR; TCRdb's copy has only in-frame clones and lacks some. The sample contains 17,000 or so clones, approximately 70% of which appear only once. The chain joins TRBV6-1 to TRBJ2-3; D ambiguous. The sequence was obtained from a person between 40 and 79 years old with oral cavity squamous cell carcinoma. Source: PBMCs, taken before nivolumab (anti-PD-1) treatment. The chain's CDR3 is CASSERIDTQYF. CDR3 sequence (DNA): TGTGCCAGCAGTGAACGTATAGATACGCAGTATTTT.